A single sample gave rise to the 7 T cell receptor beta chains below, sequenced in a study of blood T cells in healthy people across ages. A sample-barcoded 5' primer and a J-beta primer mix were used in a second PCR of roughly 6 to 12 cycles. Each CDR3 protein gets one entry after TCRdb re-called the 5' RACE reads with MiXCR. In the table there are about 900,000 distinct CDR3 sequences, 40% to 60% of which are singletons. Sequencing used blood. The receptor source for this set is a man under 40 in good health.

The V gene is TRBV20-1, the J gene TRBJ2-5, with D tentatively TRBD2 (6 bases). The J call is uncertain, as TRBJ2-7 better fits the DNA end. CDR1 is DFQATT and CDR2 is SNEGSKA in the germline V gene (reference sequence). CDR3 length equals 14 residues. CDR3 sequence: CSARPWRGVYEQYF. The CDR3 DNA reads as TGCAGTGCTAGACCGTGGCGGGGAGTCTACGAGCAGTACTTC.

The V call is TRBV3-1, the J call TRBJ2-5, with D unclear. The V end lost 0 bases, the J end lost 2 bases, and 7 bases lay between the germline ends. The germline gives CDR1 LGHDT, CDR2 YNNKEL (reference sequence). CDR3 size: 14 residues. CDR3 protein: CASSQDTRQETQYF. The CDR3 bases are TGTGCCAGCAGCCAAGATACACGACAAGAGACCCAGTACTTC.

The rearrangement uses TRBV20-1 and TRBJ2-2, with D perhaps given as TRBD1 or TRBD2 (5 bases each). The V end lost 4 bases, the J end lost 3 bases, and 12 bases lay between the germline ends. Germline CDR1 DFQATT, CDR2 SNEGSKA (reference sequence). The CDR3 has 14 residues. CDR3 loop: CSAIPGTYTGELFF. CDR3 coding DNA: TGCAGTGCTATCCCCGGGACCTACACCGGGGAGCTGTTTTTT.

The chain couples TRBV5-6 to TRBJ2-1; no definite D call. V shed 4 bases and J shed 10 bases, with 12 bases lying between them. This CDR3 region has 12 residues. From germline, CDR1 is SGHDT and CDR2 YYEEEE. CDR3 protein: CASSLSAQEQFF. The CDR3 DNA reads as TGTGCCAGCAGCCTATCTGCCCAAGAGCAGTTCTTC.

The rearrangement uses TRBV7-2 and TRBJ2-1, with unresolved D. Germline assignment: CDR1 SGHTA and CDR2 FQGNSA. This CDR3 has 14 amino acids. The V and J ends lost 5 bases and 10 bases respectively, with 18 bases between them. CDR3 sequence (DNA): TGTGCCAGCAGCGCCGGACCCCTCGAAAGCGAGCAGTTCTTC. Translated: CASSAGPLESEQFF.

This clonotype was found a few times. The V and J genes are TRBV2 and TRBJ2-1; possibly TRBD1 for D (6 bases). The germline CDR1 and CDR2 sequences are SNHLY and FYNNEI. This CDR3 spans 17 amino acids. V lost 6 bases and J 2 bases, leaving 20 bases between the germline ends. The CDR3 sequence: CASRDWVDRTPYNEQFF. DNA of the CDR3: TGTGCCAGCAGGGACTGGGTCGACAGGACTCCCTACAATGAGCAGTTCTTC.

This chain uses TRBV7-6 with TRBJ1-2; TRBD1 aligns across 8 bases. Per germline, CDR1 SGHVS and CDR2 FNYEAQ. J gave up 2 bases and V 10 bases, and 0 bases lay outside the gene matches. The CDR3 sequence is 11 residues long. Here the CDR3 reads CATGGNYGYTF. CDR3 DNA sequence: TGTGCCACAGGGGGCAACTATGGCTACACCTTC.